A single sample gave rise to the 24 T cell receptor beta chains below, sequenced in a study of shared clonotypes between healthy human individuals. Positive CCR7 selection of CD45RO-negative cells yielded the naive CD8 cells, and terminally differentiated effector memory CD45RA+ cells were excluded. Some clones are missing from TCRdb's copy, which holds only in-frame ones; the method was immunoSEQ multiplex PCR. This table holds about 1.9 million clones, around 93% found once. The specimen sequenced was naive CD8+ T cells from PBMCs. These receptors were taken from a man between 18 and 35 years old in good health. Some clones in this sample may be carry-over from other donors' samples.

The CDR3 is CASSFGRNYGYTF. For the CDR3, the DNA is TGTGCCAGCAGCTTCGGGAGGAATTATGGCTACACCTTC. V usage is TRBV11-2 and J usage is TRBJ1-2; unclear D gene. The CDR3 is 13 amino acids. CDR1 and CDR2 (germline): SGHAT, FQNNGV. Trimming removed 3 bases from V and 5 bases from J, with 10 bases in between.

The chain joins TRBV27 to TRBJ1-5, with D perhaps matching TRBD1 (5 bases). Germline CDR1 MNHEY, CDR2 SMNVEV (reference sequence). V lost 4 bases to trimming and J lost 3 bases, with 13 bases between them. This CDR3 is 15 amino acids long. The CDR3 bases are TGTGCCAGCAGTTGGACCCGGGGCCACAATCAGCCCCAGCATTTT. Its translation is CASSWTRGHNQPQHF.

The V and J genes are TRBV25-1 and TRBJ1-1; D is possibly TRBD1 (5 bases). The CDR3 length is 17 residues. CDR1 is MGHDK and CDR2 is SYGVNS in the germline V gene. V was pared by 4 bases and J by 4 bases, with 22 bases between. CDR3 sequence (DNA): TGTGCCAGCAGTGCTATCCCGGGACTCCATGCTCCCACTGAAGCTTTCTTT. Translation gives CASSAIPGLHAPTEAFF.

The V call is TRBV27, the J call TRBJ1-5; tentative D call: TRBD1 (6 bases). The length of the CDR3 is 15 residues. The germline V and J ends were trimmed by 6 bases and 0 bases, with 12 bases remaining between them. Germline V gene sequence: CDR1 MNHEY, CDR2 SMNVEV (reference sequence). The CDR3 region has the DNA TGTGCCAGCAGAGCAGGGGATTATAGCAATCAGCCCCAGCATTTT. Translating gives CASRAGDYSNQPQHF.

The V and J genes are TRBV7-6 and TRBJ2-5; 8 nucleotides match TRBD2. Per germline, CDR1 SGHVS and CDR2 FNYEAQ. Losses at the gene ends were 5 bases for V and 5 bases for J; bases not matched to a gene: 10. The CDR3 totals 15 residues. The CDR3 DNA reads as TGTGCCAGCAGCGCATTAGCGGGACATGAGGAGACCCAGTACTTC. It specifies CASSALAGHEETQYF.

CDR3 sequence reads: CASSQDEGGTDTEAFF. The CDR3, as DNA: TGCGCCAGCAGCCAAGATGAGGGGGGCACGGACACTGAAGCTTTCTTT. This chain uses TRBV4-1 with TRBJ1-1; D possibly corresponds to TRBD1 (6 bases). CDR1 is MGHRA and CDR2 is YSYEKL in the germline V gene. V lost 0 bases and J 3 bases, leaving 14 bases between the germline ends. The CDR3 sequence is 16 residues long.

The J gene is TRBJ2-3, the V gene TRBV28, with TRBD2 matching 7 bases. The junction had 15 bases not matched to a gene; V was cut back by 7 bases and J by 5 bases. Germline lookup yields CDR1 MDHEN and CDR2 SYDVKM. This CDR3 spans 16 amino acids. The CDR3 DNA reads as TGTGCCAGCACCTCAGGAGGGGAGGGCCTGGGAGATACGCAGTATTTT. It translates to CASTSGGEGLGDTQYF.

V usage is TRBV6-5 and J usage is TRBJ1-2; D not certain. The CDR3 consists of 16 residues. The V gene's germline CDR1 is MNHEY and CDR2 SVGAGI. V was pared by 3 bases and J by 4 bases, with 18 bases between. The CDR3 nucleotides are TGTGCCAGCAGTTATACGGGTCAGGACGACCCCTATGGCTACACCTTC. Amino acids: CASSYTGQDDPYGYTF.

This chain connects TRBV7-9 to TRBJ2-1; D is unresolved. Germline V gives CDR1 SEHNR, CDR2 FQNEAQ (reference sequence). V lost 5 bases and J lost 5, with 16 bases in between. The CDR3 is 15 amino acids. DNA of the CDR3: TGTGCCAGCAGCACTCCCCCCGGCAGGAACAATGAGCAGTTCTTC. Encoded protein: CASSTPPGRNNEQFF.

CDR3 DNA: TGTGCCAGCAGCTCGCGCGGGTCAAGCTCCTACGAGCAGTACTTC. Protein sequence: CASSSRGSSSYEQYF. V and J are TRBV7-2 and TRBJ2-7, with D tentatively TRBD2 (5 bases). There are 15 residues in the CDR3. Germline assignment: CDR1 SGHTA and CDR2 FQGNSA. Trimming took off 4 bases at V and 0 bases at J, with 13 bases between the two ends.

The chain uses TRBV14 and TRBJ2-7; D gene ambiguous. Germline CDR1 and CDR2: SGHDN and FVKESK. This CDR3 is 14 amino acids long. The ends were cut back, 0 bases at V and 1 base at J, with 7 bases in the middle. CDR3 DNA: TGTGCCAGCAGCCAAGATCCAGGTTCCTACGAGCAGTACTTC. Translated, it gives CASSQDPGSYEQYF.

V gene TRBV28 combines with J gene TRBJ2-2, with unresolved D. The CDR3 extends over 14 amino acids. V lost 3 bases and J 1 base, leaving 6 bases between the germline ends. Germline lookup yields CDR1 MDHEN and CDR2 SYDVKM. The DNA of the CDR3 is TGTGCCAGCAGTTTTACCGAGAACACCGGGGAGCTGTTTTTT. Translated, it gives CASSFTENTGELFF.

About this clone itself: The same CDR3 can be traced to other DNA sequences in this sample. V usage is TRBV7-9 and J usage is TRBJ2-7; D assignment may be TRBD1 or TRBD2 (5 bases each). Germline-derived CDR1 and CDR2 are SEHNR and FQNEAQ (reference sequence). The CDR3 loop spans 14 amino acids. Trimming took 5 bases from V and 3 from J, leaving 14 bases between them. The CDR3 loop is CASSPGTGNYEQYF. The CDR3 nucleotides are TGTGCCAGCAGCCCCGGGACGGGCAACTACGAGCAGTACTTC.

The V and J genes are TRBV7-2 and TRBJ2-4, with a weak D call TRBD1 (6 bases). CDR1 is SGHTA, CDR2 FQGNSA, per germline. Between the trimmed V and J ends, which lost 6 bases and 7 bases, there was a span of 10 bases. This CDR3 is built from 12 residues. The CDR3 coding sequence is TGTGCCAGCAGAAACAGGGAGAACATTCAGTACTTC. It codes for CASRNRENIQYF.

V gene TRBV2 combines with J gene TRBJ2-7; TRBD2 matches at 8 bases. The trim removed 7 bases at V and 0 bases at J, leaving 8 bases unmatched. The CDR3 extends over 15 amino acids. Germline assignment: CDR1 SNHLY and CDR2 FYNNEI. For the CDR3, the DNA is TGTGCCAGCACCGACGCGGGGGGACGCTCCTACGAGCAGTACTTC. It is translated as CASTDAGGRSYEQYF.

This clone showed up just once. This CDR3 is also generated by other DNA sequences in the sample. The rearrangement uses TRBV29-1 and TRBJ2-1, with D unresolved. CDR1 is SQVTM, CDR2 ANQGSEA, per germline. This CDR3 is 13 amino acids long. The V end lost 1 base, the J end lost 1 base, and 5 bases lay between the germline ends. The CDR3 DNA sequence: TGCAGCGTTGAAGGCAGTTCCTACAATGAGCAGTTCTTC. It codes for CSVEGSSYNEQFF.

This clone has a single count. This rearrangement joins TRBV19 to TRBJ2-3; 12 positions match TRBD2. With V trimmed by 1 base and J by 1 base, 3 bases remained unmatched. The germline V gene encodes CDR1 LNHDA and CDR2 SQIVND (reference sequence). The CDR3 totals 17 residues. This CDR3 reads CASSIGTSGIRTDTQYF. As DNA, the CDR3 is TGTGCCAGTAGTATAGGGACTAGCGGGATACGCACAGATACGCAGTATTTT.

The chain links TRBV28 to TRBJ2-1; TRBD2 matches 13 bases. This CDR3 is 14 amino acids long. J lost 8 bases, V lost 7 bases, and 5 bases had no gene match. CDR1 and CDR2 from the germline V gene are MDHEN and SYDVKM. The CDR3 region has the DNA TGTGCCAGCAAGCTGGGACTAGCGGGACATGAGCAGTTCTTC. Protein: CASKLGLAGHEQFF.

CDR3 protein: CASSLSGMEFLDTQYF. DNA of the CDR3: TGTGCCAGCAGCTTAAGCGGGATGGAGTTTTTAGATACGCAGTATTTT. This chain uses TRBV7-9 with TRBJ2-3; 7 bases are a match to TRBD2. Per germline, CDR1 SEHNR and CDR2 FQNEAQ (reference sequence). Germline trimming cut 2 bases from V and 5 bases from J; bases unmatched to any gene: 10. The CDR3 runs 16 residues.

The chain is built from TRBV15 and TRBJ2-1; TRBD2 agrees at 8 bases. The ends lost 0 bases at V and 8 bases at J; junction bases unmatched: 9. Germline values: CDR1 LNHNV, CDR2 YYDKDF (reference sequence). This CDR3 region has 16 residues. As DNA, the CDR3 is TGTGCCACCAGCAGAGATCTATTAGCGGGGTACTATGAGCAGTTCTTC. As protein: CATSRDLLAGYYEQFF.

This chain joins TRBV7-2 and TRBJ2-7; D not certain. The V and J ends lost 4 bases and 0 bases respectively, with 10 bases between them. The CDR3 is 14 amino acids. CDR1 and CDR2 from the germline V gene are SGHTA and FQGNSA. The CDR3 DNA sequence: TGTGCCAGCAGCTATGCCGCGAGCTCCTACGAGCAGTACTTC. This translates into CASSYAASSYEQYF.

The V gene is TRBV25-1, the J gene TRBJ1-1, with D perhaps matching TRBD1 (6 bases). Germline V gives CDR1 MGHDK, CDR2 SYGVNS. Between the trimmed V and J ends, which lost 7 bases and 4 bases, there was a span of 13 bases. This CDR3 region has 13 residues. The CDR3 loop is CASTRGGGTEAFF. The CDR3, as DNA: TGTGCCAGCACCAGGGGTGGGGGCACTGAAGCTTTCTTT. Complete variable domain (other parts from reference TRBV25-1 and TRBJ1-1): EADIYQTPRYLVIGTGKKITLECSQTMGHDKMYWYQQDPGMELHLIHYSYGVNSTEKGDLSSESTVSRIRTEHFPLTLESARPSHTSQYLCASTRGGGTEAFFGQGTRLTVV.

The CDR3 reads CASTLRGSLGEKLFF. DNA of the CDR3: TGTGCCAGTACCCTAAGGGGGAGTTTAGGTGAAAAACTGTTTTTT. This chain connects TRBV19 to TRBJ1-4; a possible D gene is TRBD1 (6 bases). The CDR3 is 15 residues long. V lost 7 bases and J lost 7, with 19 bases in between. From germline, CDR1 is LNHDA and CDR2 SQIVND (reference sequence). The full variable domain, completed using reference TRBV19 and TRBJ1-4, is DGGITQSPKYLFRKEGQNVTLSCEQNLNHDAMYWYRQDPGQGLRLIYYSQIVNDFQKGDIAEGYSVSREKKESFPLTVTSAQKNPTAFYLCASTLRGSLGEKLFFGSGTQLSVL.

This chain uses TRBV27 with TRBJ2-7, with TRBD1 matching over 8 bases. Germline values: CDR1 MNHEY, CDR2 SMNVEV (reference sequence). V shed 5 bases, J shed 4 bases, and the junction held 13 bases outside the gene matches. The CDR3 consists of 16 residues. CDR3 region: CASSRTGGDRSYEQYF. The CDR3 DNA sequence: TGTGCCAGCAGTCGAACAGGCGGGGACAGGTCTTACGAGCAGTACTTC.